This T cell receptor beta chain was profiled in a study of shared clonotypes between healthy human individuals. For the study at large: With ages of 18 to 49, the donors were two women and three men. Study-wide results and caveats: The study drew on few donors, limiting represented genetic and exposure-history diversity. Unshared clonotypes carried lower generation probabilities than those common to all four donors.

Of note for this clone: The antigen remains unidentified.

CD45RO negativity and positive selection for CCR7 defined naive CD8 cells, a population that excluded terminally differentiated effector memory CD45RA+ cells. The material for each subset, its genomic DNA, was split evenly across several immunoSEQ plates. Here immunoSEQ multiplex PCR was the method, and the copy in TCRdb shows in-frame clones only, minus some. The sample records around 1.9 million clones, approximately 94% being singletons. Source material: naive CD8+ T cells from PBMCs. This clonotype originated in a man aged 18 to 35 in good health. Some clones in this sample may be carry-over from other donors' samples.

The DNA for the CDR3 is TGTGCCAGCAGGGATAGCGGGAACTCCTACGAGCAGTACTTC. This translates into CASRDSGNSYEQYF. The chain combines TRBV7-8 with TRBJ2-7; 8 bases match TRBD2. The CDR3 spans 14 residues. CDR1 and CDR2 from the germline V gene are SGHVS and FQNEAQ. The ends lost 6 bases at V and 0 bases at J; junction bases unmatched: 4.